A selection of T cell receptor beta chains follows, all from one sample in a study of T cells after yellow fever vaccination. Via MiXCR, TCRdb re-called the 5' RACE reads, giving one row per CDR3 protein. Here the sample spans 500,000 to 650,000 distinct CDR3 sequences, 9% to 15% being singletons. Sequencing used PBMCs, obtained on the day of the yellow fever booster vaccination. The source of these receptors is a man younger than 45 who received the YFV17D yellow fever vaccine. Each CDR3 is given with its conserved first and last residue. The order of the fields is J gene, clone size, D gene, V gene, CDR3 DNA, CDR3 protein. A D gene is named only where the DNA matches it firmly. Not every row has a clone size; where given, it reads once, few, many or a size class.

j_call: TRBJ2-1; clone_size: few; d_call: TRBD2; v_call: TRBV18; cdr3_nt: TGTGCCAGCTCACCAGGGACTAGCGGCGATGAGCAGTTCTTC; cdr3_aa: CASSPGTSGDEQFF
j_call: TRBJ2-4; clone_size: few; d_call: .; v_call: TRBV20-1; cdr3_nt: TGCAGTGCCCTTCCCATGGTCGCCCGAAACATTCAGTACTTC; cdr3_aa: CSALPMVARNIQYF
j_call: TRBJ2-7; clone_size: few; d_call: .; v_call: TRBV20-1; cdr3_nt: TGCAGTGCTAGAACTGGCAGGGGATCCTACGAGCAGTACTTC; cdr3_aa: CSARTGRGSYEQYF
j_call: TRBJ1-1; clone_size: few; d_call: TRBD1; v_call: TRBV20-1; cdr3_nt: TGCAGTGCTCGCAGGGGGCGGAACACTGAAGCTTTCTTT; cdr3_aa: CSARRGRNTEAFF
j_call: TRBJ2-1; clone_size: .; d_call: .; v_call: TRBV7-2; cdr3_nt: TGTGCCAGCAGCTTGCAGTCGGGGTTCTCCTCCTACAATGAGCAGTTCTTC; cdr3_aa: CASSLQSGFSSYNEQFF
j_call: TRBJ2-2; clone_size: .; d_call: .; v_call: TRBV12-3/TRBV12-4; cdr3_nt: TGTGCCACCGTGGAGGGCACCGGGGAGCTGTTTTTT; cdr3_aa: CATVEGTGELFF
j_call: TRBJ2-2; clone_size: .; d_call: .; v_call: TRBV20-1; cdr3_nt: TGCAGTGCTACGACGGGGAAGAACACCGGGGAGCTGTTTTTT; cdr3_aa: CSATTGKNTGELFF
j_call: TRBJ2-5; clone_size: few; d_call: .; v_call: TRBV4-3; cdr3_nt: TGCGCCAGCACCCTCAGGGTGGGCGAGACCCAGTACTTC; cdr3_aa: CASTLRVGETQYF
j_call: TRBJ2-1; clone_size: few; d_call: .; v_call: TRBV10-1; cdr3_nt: TGCGCCAGCAGTGAGGGGTTCTCAGGCAATGAGCAGTTCTTC; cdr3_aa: CASSEGFSGNEQFF
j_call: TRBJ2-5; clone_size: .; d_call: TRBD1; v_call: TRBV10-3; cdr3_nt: TGTGCCATCAGAGGGACAGGGGGAGAAGAGACCCAGTACTTC; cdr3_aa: CAIRGTGGEETQYF
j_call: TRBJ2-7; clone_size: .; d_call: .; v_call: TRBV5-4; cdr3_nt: TGTGCCAGCAGTGCGGGGCCACGGGAAGCCTACGAGCAGTACTTC; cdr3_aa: CASSAGPREAYEQYF
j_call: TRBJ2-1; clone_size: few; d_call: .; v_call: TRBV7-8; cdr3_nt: TGTGCCAGCACCATGGACAGCTTAAGGGTTGGCGGTTGGGATGAGCAGTTCTTC; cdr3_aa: CASTMDSLRVGGWDEQFF
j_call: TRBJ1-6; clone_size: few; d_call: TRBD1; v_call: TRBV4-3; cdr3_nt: TGCGCCAGCAGCCAAGTGGACAGGAACAGTTCACCCCTCCACTTT; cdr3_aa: CASSQVDRNSSPLHF
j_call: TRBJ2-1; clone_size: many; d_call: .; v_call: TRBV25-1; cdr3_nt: TGTGCCAGCAGTGACGGGAGCTACAATGAGCAGTTCTTC; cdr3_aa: CASSDGSYNEQFF
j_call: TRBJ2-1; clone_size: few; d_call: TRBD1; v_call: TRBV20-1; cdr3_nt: TGCAGTGCTAGCCTGACAGGGGCGTACTACAATGAGCAGTTCTTC; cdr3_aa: CSASLTGAYYNEQFF
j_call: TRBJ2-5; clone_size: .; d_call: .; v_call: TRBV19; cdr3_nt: TGTGCCAGTAGTATCATCAACCAAGAGACCCAGTACTTC; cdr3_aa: CASSIINQETQYF
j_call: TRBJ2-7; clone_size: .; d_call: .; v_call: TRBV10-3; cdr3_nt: TGTGCCATCAAGGACGGGGCCAATGACTACGAGCAGTACTTC; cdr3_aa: CAIKDGANDYEQYF
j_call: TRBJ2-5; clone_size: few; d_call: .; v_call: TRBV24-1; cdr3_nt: TGTGCCACCAGTGATTCCGACAGGTTCCAAGAGACCCAGTACTTC; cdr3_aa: CATSDSDRFQETQYF
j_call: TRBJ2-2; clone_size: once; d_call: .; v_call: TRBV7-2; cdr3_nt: TGTGCCAGCAGCTCAGCTAGAAACACCGGGGAGCTGTTTTTT; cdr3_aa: CASSSARNTGELFF
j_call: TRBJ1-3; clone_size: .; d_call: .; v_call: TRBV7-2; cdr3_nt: TGTGCCAGCAGCTTAGGGAGGTTTGGAAACACCATATATTTT; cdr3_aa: CASSLGRFGNTIYF
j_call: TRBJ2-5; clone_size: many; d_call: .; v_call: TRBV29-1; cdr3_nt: TGCAGCGTTGAATCCCCCGGGGAGGAGACCCAGTACTTC; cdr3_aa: CSVESPGEETQYF
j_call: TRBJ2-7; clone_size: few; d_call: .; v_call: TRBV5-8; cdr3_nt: TGTGCCAGCAGCTACGGACTCACGAGGGGAGAGCAGTACTTC; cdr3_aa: CASSYGLTRGEQYF
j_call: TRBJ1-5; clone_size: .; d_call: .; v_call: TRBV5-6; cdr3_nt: TGTGCCAGCAGCTTGGGGCCGGGGGGAGGGCCCCAGCATTTT; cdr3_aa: CASSLGPGGGPQHF
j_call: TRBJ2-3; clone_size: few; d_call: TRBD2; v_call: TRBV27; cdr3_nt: TGTGCCAGCAGTTTATTAGGGACTAGCGTTGAGGCGGGGGATACGCAGTATTTT; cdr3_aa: CASSLLGTSVEAGDTQYF
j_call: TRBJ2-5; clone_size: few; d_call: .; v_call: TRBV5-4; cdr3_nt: TGTGCCAGCAGCCCGGACCCAAACTGGGGGACCCAGTACTTC; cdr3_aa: CASSPDPNWGTQYF
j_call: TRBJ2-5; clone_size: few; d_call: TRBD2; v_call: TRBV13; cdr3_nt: TGTGCCAGCAGCCGACGGGGGGAAGCGGGAGAGACCCAGTACTTC; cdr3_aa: CASSRRGEAGETQYF
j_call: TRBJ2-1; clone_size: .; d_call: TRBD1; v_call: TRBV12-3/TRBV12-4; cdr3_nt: TGTGCCAGCAGTGCCCGACAGGGGGTATACTACAATGAGCAGTTCTTC; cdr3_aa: CASSARQGVYYNEQFF